This TCR beta chain is drawn from a study of cytomegalovirus exposure and HLA in healthy donors. A multiplex PCR was run with 60 Vbeta primers and 13 Jbeta primers. Here immunoSEQ multiplex PCR was the method, and the copy in TCRdb shows in-frame clones only, minus some. This sample has about 120,000 clones, with roughly 69% found just once. Whole-study results and caveats: Beyond CMV serostatus, there was no information to go on about immune exposure.

This clone occurred once. What it recognizes is unknown. A read error may account for a junction end that differs from germline. There are 15 residues in the CDR3. Germline values: CDR1 SQVTM, CDR2 ANQGSEA. The chain links TRBV29-1 to TRBJ2-7; D unresolved. The sample consisted of PBMCs. The sequence derives from a young woman in good health and CMV-seronegative. The CDR3 nucleotides are TGCAGTGTTGTAGACTCAGGCGCCCGCTCATACGAGCAGTACTTC. It is translated as CSVVDSGARSYEQYF.